This record concerns one TCR beta chain sequence. These data are taken from a study of PD-L1 blockade in urothelial cancer. Germline loops: CDR1 SGHTA, CDR2 FQGNSA. With 1 base clipped from V and 4 bases from J, the junction kept 8 bases outside the gene matches. The CDR3 sequence is 16 residues long. Assay used: immunoSEQ multiplex PCR; TCRdb lists only in-frame clones, some missing. The table has 44,000 or so clones, approximately 89% seen once. The chain combines TRBV7-2 with TRBJ2-3; 7 bases align to TRBD2. Sequencing used PBMCs, obtained around atezolizumab (anti-PD-L1) treatment. This sequence originates from a man aged 80 or over with urothelial cancer. CDR3 DNA: TGTGCCAGCAGCTTAGAAGGCGGGGGAAGCCCAGATACGCAGTATTTT. It yields the protein CASSLEGGGSPDTQYF.